A single sample gave rise to the 22 T cell receptor beta chains below, sequenced in a study of blood T cell repertoires in COVID-19. The repertoire was sequenced with immunoSEQ multiplex PCR; TCRdb's copy has only in-frame clones and lacks some. The sample lists about 350,000 clones, over 70% occurring once. The material sequenced was peripheral blood. Receptors were obtained from a woman aged 45-65 years with COVID-19, enrolled during active disease.

This clone was detected a few times. The chain has TRBV29-1 and TRBJ1-1; 7 bases align to TRBD1. From germline, CDR1 is SQVTM and CDR2 ANQGSEA. V gave up 5 bases and J gave up 1 base; unmatched junction bases: 1. The CDR3 loop spans 12 amino acids. The CDR3 DNA follows: TGCAGCGTTCGGACAGGGAACACTGAAGCTTTCTTT. It codes for CSVRTGNTEAFF.

The J gene is TRBJ2-5, the V gene TRBV24-1, with D perhaps matching TRBD1 (6 bases). The CDR3 extends over 13 amino acids. V lost 9 bases to trimming and J lost 7 bases, with 17 bases between them. CDR1 and CDR2 (germline): KGHDR, SFDVKD. The CDR3 DNA reads TGTGCCACCGGATTACCAGGGGCAGGGACCCAGTACTTC. Its protein product is CATGLPGAGTQYF.

The chain couples TRBV5-1 to TRBJ2-1; D is possibly TRBD1 (5 bases). V lost 0 bases and J 9 bases, leaving 13 bases between the germline ends. Per the germline V gene, CDR1 is SGHRS and CDR2 is YFSETQ. This CDR3 is built from 14 residues. The CDR3 DNA is TGCGCCAGCAGCTTGGGAACAGGCGCCGGTGAGCAGTTCTTC. It translates to CASSLGTGAGEQFF.

This chain joins TRBV4-1 and TRBJ2-2; D is possibly TRBD1 (5 bases). The germline CDR1 and CDR2 sequences are MGHRA and YSYEKL. Trimming left V 2 bases short and J 5 bases short, with 18 bases between. The CDR3 contains 17 residues. The CDR3, as DNA: TGCGCCAGCAGCCAAAATGCGGACGGACAAAGTACCGGGGAGCTGTTTTTT. Translated, it gives CASSQNADGQSTGELFF.

The chain links TRBV30 to TRBJ1-1, with 7 bases matching TRBD1. This CDR3 region has 16 residues. Trimming at V came to 1 base and at J to 5 bases, leaving 13 bases not matched to a gene. Germline CDR1 reads GTSNPN; CDR2 reads SVGIG (reference sequence). The CDR3 nucleotides are TGTGCCTGGAGTGCGAGACAGGGAGCGGGTAAGACTGAAGCTTTCTTT. Residues: CAWSARQGAGKTEAFF.

The V gene is TRBV18, the J gene TRBJ1-1; 10 nucleotides match TRBD1. Trimming at V came to 4 bases and at J to 0 bases, leaving 2 bases not matched to a gene. CDR3 length: 15 amino acids. CDR1 and CDR2 from the germline V gene are KGHSH and LQKENI. The CDR3 region is CASSRGTGVNTEAFF. The CDR3, as DNA: TGTGCCAGCTCACGCGGGACAGGGGTGAACACTGAAGCTTTCTTT.

This chain links TRBV19 with TRBJ2-7, with a weak D call TRBD1 (6 bases). V lost 2 bases and J 0 bases, leaving 17 bases between the germline ends. Germline CDR1 and CDR2: LNHDA and SQIVND (reference sequence). The CDR3 runs to 17 residues. The CDR3 loop reads CASSIRSRGTNSYEQYF. CDR3 coding DNA: TGTGCCAGTAGTATAAGAAGTAGGGGGACAAACTCCTACGAGCAGTACTTC.

V gene TRBV18 combines with J gene TRBJ1-4, with D possibly TRBD1 on 5 matching bases. V gave up 8 bases and J gave up 2 bases, with 12 bases separating them. The CDR3 sequence is 14 residues long. Looked up from germline, CDR1 is KGHSH and CDR2 is LQKENI. The CDR3 loop is CASREGRTNEKLFF. The CDR3 region has the DNA TGTGCCAGCCGAGAGGGGAGGACTAATGAAAAACTGTTTTTT.

The chain links TRBV6-1 to TRBJ1-3; perhaps TRBD1 as D (5 bases). V was shortened by 1 base and J by 0 bases, with 7 bases between the two germline ends. The CDR3 is 15 amino acids. Looked up from germline, CDR1 is MNHNS and CDR2 is SASEGT. The CDR3 DNA reads TGTGCCAGCAGTGAAGTCGGGGGCTCTGGAAACACCATATATTTT. Translation: CASSEVGGSGNTIYF.

The rearrangement links TRBV14 to TRBJ1-2; 8 bases are shared with TRBD1. Per germline, CDR1 SGHDN and CDR2 FVKESK. V was pared by 4 bases and J by 2 bases, with 12 bases of the junction left unmatched. CDR3 length: 17 amino acids. This chain's CDR3 is CASSLMDRVGVNYGYTF. The CDR3 DNA sequence: TGTGCCAGCAGCCTAATGGACAGGGTTGGAGTAAACTATGGCTACACCTTC.

V and J are TRBV7-2 and TRBJ2-7; D gene ambiguous. Trimming stripped 2 bases from V and 3 bases from J, with 11 bases between. Germline V gene sequence: CDR1 SGHTA, CDR2 FQGNSA. The CDR3 totals 14 residues. The CDR3 DNA is TGTGCCAGCAGCTTAAGTTCCGGTCACTACGAGCAGTACTTC. It translates to CASSLSSGHYEQYF.

The chain is built from TRBV19 and TRBJ2-2; 7 positions agree with TRBD2. The V gene end was trimmed by 3 bases and the J gene end by 6 bases; junction bases not matched to a gene: 7. The CDR3 has 15 amino acids. From germline, CDR1 is LNHDA and CDR2 SQIVND (reference sequence). The CDR3 sequence: CASSIRAGEAGELFF. The CDR3 nucleotides are TGTGCCAGTAGTATTAGGGCGGGAGAAGCCGGGGAGCTGTTTTTT.

The chain combines TRBV5-1 with TRBJ1-1, with 9 bases aligning to TRBD1. This CDR3 contains 17 residues. The V segment lost 4 bases and the J segment 5 bases; nucleotides outside the gene matches: 15. CDR1 is SGHRS, CDR2 YFSETQ, per germline. The CDR3 coding sequence is TGCGCCAGCAGCCCGGGGCTCGGACAGGGGATTTGGACTGAAGCTTTCTTT. Its translation: CASSPGLGQGIWTEAFF.

The chain couples TRBV30 to TRBJ2-3; D not resolved. The CDR3 spans 13 residues. Looked up from germline, CDR1 is GTSNPN and CDR2 is SVGIG (reference sequence). The germline V and J ends were trimmed by 1 base and 2 bases, with 7 bases remaining between them. The CDR3 DNA reads TGTGCCTGGAGTGGCGGAAACACAGATACGCAGTATTTT. It yields the protein CAWSGGNTDTQYF.

CDR3 DNA sequence: TGTGCCAGCAGCTCAGGCGGGGGCACCTACAATGAGCAGTTCTTC. The encoded protein is CASSSGGGTYNEQFF. V is TRBV7-2 and J is TRBJ2-1, with a weak D call TRBD2 (7 bases). Germline values: CDR1 SGHTA, CDR2 FQGNSA. This CDR3 comprises 15 residues. V was pared by 4 bases and J by 2 bases, with 12 bases between.

The chain recombines TRBV3-1 (or the pseudogene TRBV3-2) with TRBJ2-7; perhaps TRBD2 as D (6 bases). Germline V CDR1 and CDR2: LGHDT, YNNKEL (reference sequence). V lost 3 bases and J 2 bases, leaving 23 bases between the germline ends. The CDR3 extends over 18 amino acids. The CDR3 spells CASSHPPAELASTYEQYF. CDR3 bases: TGTGCCAGCAGCCACCCCCCCGCGGAGCTAGCGAGCACCTACGAGCAGTACTTC.

In this sample, this clone turned up a few times. CDR3 region: CASSYGAYNEQFF. CDR3 coding DNA: TGTGCCAGCAGTTACGGGGCCTACAATGAGCAGTTCTTC. The chain couples TRBV27 to TRBJ2-1; possible D gene TRBD2, 5 bases. V shed 4 bases and J shed 2 bases, with 6 bases lying between them. The length of the CDR3 is 13 residues. Germline CDR1 and CDR2: MNHEY and SMNVEV (reference sequence).

Here the CDR3 DNA reads TGTGCCAGCAGCTTCCGTCTCGGGGATACGCAGTATTTT. It codes for CASSFRLGDTQYF. The chain links TRBV5-8 to TRBJ2-3; D is unclear. The CDR3 is made up of 13 amino acids. Germline CDR1 reads SGHTS; CDR2 reads YDEGEE. V lost 2 bases, J lost 6 bases, and 10 bases lay in between. Combining the CDR3 with reference TRBV5-8 and TRBJ2-3 gives the whole variable domain EAGVTQSPTHLIKTRGQQATLRCSPISGHTSVYWYQQALGLGLQFLLWYDEGEERNRGNFPPRFSGRQFPNYSSELNVNALELEDSALYLCASSFRLGDTQYFGPGTRLTVL.

This clone has a single count. CDR3 nucleotide sequence: TGTGCCAGCTCACCACCGGCCAGCGGGGGCGGGGAGACCCAGTACTTC. Translated: CASSPPASGGGETQYF. The chain is built from TRBV18 and TRBJ2-5; 8 nucleotides agree with TRBD2. This CDR3 region has 16 residues. V lost 0 bases to trimming and J lost 5 bases; unmatched junction nucleotides: 8. Germline lookup yields CDR1 KGHSH and CDR2 LQKENI.

The rearrangement links TRBV13 to TRBJ2-7; tentative D call: TRBD2 (5 bases). Germline assignment: CDR1 PRHDT and CDR2 FYEKMQ (reference sequence). The ends were cut back, 6 bases at V and 3 bases at J, with 15 bases in the middle. The CDR3 has 14 residues. CDR3 loop: CASRVSGVYYEQYF. The CDR3, as DNA: TGTGCCAGCAGAGTATCCGGGGTTTACTACGAGCAGTACTTC.

This chain uses TRBV5-6 with TRBJ2-5; D call uncertain. The germline V gene encodes CDR1 SGHDT and CDR2 YYEEEE. The germline V and J ends were trimmed by 0 bases and 4 bases, with 7 bases remaining between them. This CDR3 spans 13 amino acids. The CDR3 DNA sequence: TGTGCCAGCAGCTTGGGTAGTACAGAGACCCAGTACTTC. This codes for CASSLGSTETQYF.

The chain couples TRBV7-2 to TRBJ2-7; D ambiguous. Germline CDR1 is SGHTA and CDR2 is FQGNSA. Trimming stripped 5 bases from V and 1 base from J, with 15 bases between. CDR3 length: 15 residues. DNA for the CDR3: TGTGCCAGCAGCCTAACACCGGGTCCTTCCTACGAGCAGTACTTC. It yields the protein CASSLTPGPSYEQYF.